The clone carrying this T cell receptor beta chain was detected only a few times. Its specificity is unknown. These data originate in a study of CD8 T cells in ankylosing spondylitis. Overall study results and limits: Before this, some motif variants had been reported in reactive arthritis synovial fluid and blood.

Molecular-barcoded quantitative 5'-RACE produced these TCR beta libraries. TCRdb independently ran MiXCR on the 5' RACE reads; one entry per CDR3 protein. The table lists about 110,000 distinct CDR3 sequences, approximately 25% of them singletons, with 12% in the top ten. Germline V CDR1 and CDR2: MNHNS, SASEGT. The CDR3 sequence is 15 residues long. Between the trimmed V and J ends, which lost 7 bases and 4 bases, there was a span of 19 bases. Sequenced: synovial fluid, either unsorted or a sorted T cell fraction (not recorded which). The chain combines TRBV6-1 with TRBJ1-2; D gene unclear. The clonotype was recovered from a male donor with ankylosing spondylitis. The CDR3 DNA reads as TGTGCCAGCATTCCCGAACCAGGCAGCGGCTATGGCTACACCTTC. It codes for CASIPEPGSGYGYTF.